The 28 T cell receptor beta chains below all came from one sample that was sequenced in a study of graft-versus-host responses after intestinal transplantation. The antigens of these receptors remain unknown. The assay was immunoSEQ multiplex PCR, and TCRdb's table has in-frame clones only and misses some. The profile covers approximately 85,000 clones, with approximately 90% appearing a single time and 7.6% taken by the ten largest. Source: unstimulated CD8+ T cells sorted from spleen or lymph node cells, taken before transplant. Source of these receptors: a human donor who was the organ donor for an intestinal transplant.

V is TRBV4-1 and J is TRBJ2-2, with TRBD2 as a possible D gene (5 bases). The V end lost 1 base, the J end lost 5 bases, and 14 bases lay between the germline ends. This CDR3 contains 16 residues. CDR1 is MGHRA and CDR2 is YSYEKL in the germline V gene. The CDR3 here is CASSQVVGSQTGELFF. In DNA, the CDR3 is TGCGCCAGCAGCCAAGTCGTAGGGAGCCAAACCGGGGAGCTGTTTTTT.

This chain uses TRBV30 with TRBJ2-1; D is perhaps TRBD1 (6 bases). This CDR3 is built from 13 residues. The V and J ends lost 1 base and 3 bases respectively, with 7 bases between them. Germline V gene sequence: CDR1 GTSNPN, CDR2 SVGIG (reference sequence). CDR3 protein: CAWSGQDYNEQFF. CDR3 in DNA: TGTGCCTGGAGTGGACAGGACTACAATGAGCAGTTCTTC.

The chain joins TRBV5-4 to TRBJ1-4; D is ambiguous. The CDR3 contains 15 residues. CDR1 is SGHNT, CDR2 YYREEE, per germline (reference sequence). Trimming removed 0 bases at V and 5 bases at J, with 11 bases between. Written as DNA, the CDR3 is TGTGCCAGCAGCTTGGAGGCCAGCCCAAATGAAAAACTGTTTTTT. It encodes CASSLEASPNEKLFF. The full variable domain, rest sourced from reference TRBV5-4 and TRBJ1-4, is ETGVTQSPTHLIKTRGQQVTLRCSSQSGHNTVSWYQQALGQGPQFIFQYYREEENGRGNFPPRFSGLQFPNYSSELNVNALELDDSALYLCASSLEASPNEKLFFGSGTQLSVL.

The chain links TRBV7-9 to TRBJ2-3; no firm D call. Germline V gives CDR1 SEHNR, CDR2 FQNEAQ (reference sequence). The CDR3 consists of 12 residues. Trimming pared 3 bases from V and 5 bases from J, leaving 6 bases between. The CDR3 loop reads CASSFGEDTQYF. In DNA form, the CDR3 reads TGTGCCAGCAGCTTTGGGGAAGATACGCAGTATTTT. Supplemented by reference TRBV7-9 and TRBJ2-3, the full variable domain reads DTGVSQNPRHKITKRGQNVTFRCDPISEHNRLYWYRQTLGQGPEFLTYFQNEAQLEKSRLLSDRFSAERPKGSFSTLEIQRTEQGDSAMYLCASSFGEDTQYFGPGTRLTVL.

V is TRBV2 and J is TRBJ2-5; 15 positions agree with TRBD2. The germline V gene encodes CDR1 SNHLY and CDR2 FYNNEI. CDR3 length equals 17 residues. With V trimmed by 5 bases and J by 5 bases, 9 bases remained unmatched. CDR3 sequence: CASSTGLAGGAWETQYF. The CDR3 DNA follows: TGTGCCAGCAGTACGGGACTAGCGGGAGGTGCGTGGGAGACCCAGTACTTC.

CDR3 region: CASSLSGGSSYNEQFF. The CDR3 DNA reads TGTGCCAGCAGCTTATCGGGGGGGAGCTCCTACAATGAGCAGTTCTTC. The rearrangement joins TRBV11-3 to TRBJ2-1, with 8 positions matching TRBD2. Germline trimming cut 2 bases from V and 0 bases from J; bases unmatched to any gene: 3. Germline V gives CDR1 SGHNT, CDR2 YENEEA. The CDR3 spans 16 residues.

The V and J genes are TRBV10-2 and TRBJ2-3, with D possibly being TRBD2 (5 bases). This CDR3 has 13 residues. The germline V gene has CDR1 WSHSY and CDR2 SAAADI. V dropped 6 bases and J dropped 2 bases, with 9 bases sitting between them. The CDR3: CASSGLLTDTQYF. The CDR3 DNA sequence: TGCGCCAGCAGCGGACTTCTCACAGATACGCAGTATTTT.

V is TRBV15 and J is TRBJ2-1; tentatively, D is TRBD1 or TRBD2 (5 bases each). Trimming took 3 bases from V and 2 from J, leaving 11 bases between them. The germline V gene encodes CDR1 LNHNV and CDR2 YYDKDF (reference sequence). The length of the CDR3 is 15 residues. The CDR3 reads CATSSERGTYNEQFF. DNA of the CDR3: TGTGCCACCAGCAGTGAGAGGGGAACCTACAATGAGCAGTTCTTC.

The chain combines TRBV7-9 with TRBJ1-2; TRBD1 might be the D (5 bases). The CDR3 is made up of 15 amino acids. The germline V and J ends were trimmed by 8 bases and 0 bases, with 16 bases remaining between them. Germline values: CDR1 SEHNR, CDR2 FQNEAQ (reference sequence). This CDR3 is CASGGGRITNYGYTF. The CDR3 nucleotides are TGTGCCAGCGGGGGAGGACGGATTACTAACTATGGCTACACCTTC.

As for this clone: Additional DNA sequences in this sample encode the identical CDR3. V is TRBV5-1 and J is TRBJ2-7; a weak D match, TRBD1 (6 bases). The CDR3 has 13 amino acids. Germline V gene sequence: CDR1 SGHRS, CDR2 YFSETQ. V gave up 4 bases and J gave up 0 bases, with 8 bases separating them. CDR3 sequence: CASSPDSSYEQYF. The CDR3 DNA sequence: TGCGCCAGCAGCCCGGACAGCTCCTACGAGCAGTACTTC.

The chain employs TRBV11-3 and TRBJ2-7; 9 positions match TRBD1. In germline, CDR1 is SGHNT, CDR2 YENEEA. CDR3 length: 18 amino acids. Losses at the gene ends were 2 bases for V and 2 bases for J; bases not matched to a gene: 13. CDR3 protein: CASSLLGQGQGTAYEQYF. The CDR3 DNA reads as TGTGCCAGCAGCTTATTGGGACAGGGTCAGGGGACGGCCTACGAGCAGTACTTC.

V gene TRBV7-9 combines with J gene TRBJ2-1; a weak D match, TRBD2 (6 bases). The CDR3 contains 14 residues. The germline gives CDR1 SEHNR, CDR2 FQNEAQ (reference sequence). Trimming took off 1 base at V and 4 bases at J, with 8 bases between the two ends. The DNA of the CDR3 is TGTGCCAGCAGCTTAGGCCGGGGGTACAATGAGCAGTTCTTC. Amino acids: CASSLGRGYNEQFF.

This chain joins TRBV14 and TRBJ2-1; 9 bases fit TRBD1. From germline, CDR1 is SGHDN and CDR2 FVKESK. The CDR3 length is 15 residues. After removal of 5 bases from V and 1 base from J, the junction contained 3 bases not matched to a gene. CDR3 DNA sequence: TGTGCCAGCAGCACGGGACAGGGATCCTACAATGAGCAGTTCTTC. Its translation: CASSTGQGSYNEQFF. Full variable domain (missing parts from reference TRBV14 and TRBJ2-1): EAGVTQFPSHSVIEKGQTVTLRCDPISGHDNLYWYRRVMGKEIKFLLHFVKESKQDESGMPNNRFLAERTGGTYSTLKVQPAELEDSGVYFCASSTGQGSYNEQFFGPGTRLTVL.

This clone was detected once. The chain couples TRBV5-5 to TRBJ2-7; 7 positions match TRBD1. Germline V gene sequence: CDR1 SGHKS, CDR2 YYEKEE (reference sequence). The CDR3 totals 14 residues. V lost 0 bases to trimming and J lost 2 bases; unmatched junction nucleotides: 2. This chain's CDR3 is CASSLGQGPYEQYF. The CDR3 DNA is TGTGCCAGCAGCTTGGGACAGGGCCCCTACGAGCAGTACTTC.

This clone has just a few counts. The chain carries TRBV10-3 and TRBJ2-7; 7 bases agree with TRBD2. The CDR3 is made up of 14 amino acids. In germline, CDR1 is ENHRY, CDR2 SYGVKD. V lost 3 bases to trimming and J lost 3 bases; unmatched junction nucleotides: 5. The CDR3 nucleotides are TGTGCCATCAGTGATGGGGGGGGAGACTACGAGCAGTACTTC. Its protein product is CAISDGGGDYEQYF.

The gene calls are TRBV7-9 and TRBJ2-7, with 8 bases aligning to TRBD1. The CDR3 contains 16 residues. The V segment lost 5 bases and the J segment 2 bases; nucleotides outside the gene matches: 11. Germline-derived CDR1 and CDR2 are SEHNR and FQNEAQ (reference sequence). The CDR3 bases are TGTGCCAGCAGCGGAAGGACAGGGTTGGAGGCCTACGAGCAGTACTTC. Protein product: CASSGRTGLEAYEQYF.

The chain is built from TRBV19 and TRBJ2-1; 7 nucleotides line up with TRBD2. Germline loops: CDR1 LNHDA, CDR2 SQIVND (reference sequence). The CDR3 extends over 13 amino acids. Unmatched junction bases numbered 6, after V lost 7 bases and J lost 6 bases. DNA of the CDR3: TGTGCCAGTACGTCCTTAGCGGGCAATGAGCAGTTCTTC. Translation: CASTSLAGNEQFF.

The chain is built from TRBV30 and TRBJ1-1; unclear D gene. V dropped 1 base and J dropped 4 bases, with 7 bases sitting between them. The germline V gene encodes CDR1 GTSNPN and CDR2 SVGIG (reference sequence). The CDR3 is made up of 12 amino acids. The CDR3 DNA follows: TGTGCCTGGAGTGGGATGCCCACTGAAGCTTTCTTT. This sequence encodes CAWSGMPTEAFF.

The chain has TRBV30 and TRBJ1-3; D unresolved. Germline CDR1 and CDR2: GTSNPN and SVGIG (reference sequence). Trimming left V 5 bases short and J 0 bases short, with 11 bases between. This CDR3 is built from 14 residues. CDR3 sequence (DNA): TGTGCCTGGGCAAAGATGCCCTCTGGAAACACCATATATTTT. As protein: CAWAKMPSGNTIYF.

V gene TRBV10-2 combines with J gene TRBJ1-2, with 7 nucleotides matching TRBD1. After removal of 0 bases from V and 6 bases from J, the junction contained 4 bases not matched to a gene. The CDR3 sequence is 14 residues long. Germline V gives CDR1 WSHSY, CDR2 SAAADI. CDR3 nucleotides: TGCGCCAGCAGTGAGTCGACAGGGCTGAATGGCTACACCTTC. Translation: CASSESTGLNGYTF.

This clone was seen once. The chain has TRBV19 and TRBJ2-1; D may be TRBD1 or TRBD2 (5 bases each). Germline V gives CDR1 LNHDA, CDR2 SQIVND (reference sequence). The V end lost 0 bases, the J end lost 7 bases, and 10 bases lay between the germline ends. The CDR3 length is 14 residues. DNA of the CDR3: TGTGCCAGTAGTATAGAGGACTGGGGGAATGAGCAGTTCTTC. It encodes CASSIEDWGNEQFF. Full variable domain (remainder filled in from reference TRBV19 and TRBJ2-1): DGGITQSPKYLFRKEGQNVTLSCEQNLNHDAMYWYRQDPGQGLRLIYYSQIVNDFQKGDIAEGYSVSREKKESFPLTVTSAQKNPTAFYLCASSIEDWGNEQFFGPGTRLTVL.

This chain uses TRBV29-1 with TRBJ2-5, with unresolved D. This CDR3 has 10 residues. CDR1 is SQVTM, CDR2 ANQGSEA, per germline. The V end lost 2 bases, the J end lost 13 bases, and 11 bases lay between the germline ends. CDR3 amino acids: CSVESGQWYF. The CDR3 coding sequence is TGCAGCGTTGAATCCGGCCAATGGTACTTC.

The V call is TRBV19, the J call TRBJ2-4, with 11 bases lining up with TRBD1. Germline values: CDR1 LNHDA, CDR2 SQIVND (reference sequence). Trimming removed 7 bases from V and 2 bases from J; junction bases left unmatched: 19. CDR3 length: 20 residues. CDR3 bases: TGTGCCAGTACCCCACCCGGGACAGGGGGAAACCCTCTCTCCAAAAACATTCAGTACTTC. Residues: CASTPPGTGGNPLSKNIQYF. Drawing the rest from reference TRBV19 and TRBJ2-4, the complete variable domain is DGGITQSPKYLFRKEGQNVTLSCEQNLNHDAMYWYRQDPGQGLRLIYYSQIVNDFQKGDIAEGYSVSREKKESFPLTVTSAQKNPTAFYLCASTPPGTGGNPLSKNIQYFGAGTRLSVL.

CDR3 residues: CASSLIFGGEQYF. CDR3 DNA: TGTGCCAGCAGCTTGATCTTCGGTGGCGAGCAGTACTTC. The chain is built from TRBV11-3 and TRBJ2-7; D is unresolved. CDR3 length equals 13 residues. V dropped 3 bases and J dropped 6 bases, with 12 bases sitting between them. Germline assignment: CDR1 SGHNT and CDR2 YENEEA.

This clone was seen just once. The CDR3 region is CASSPRRALQETQYF. In DNA, the CDR3 is TGTGCCAGCAGCCCAAGGAGGGCCCTTCAGGAGACCCAGTACTTC. The chain combines TRBV7-8 with TRBJ2-5; weak D call: TRBD2 (6 bases). V lost 5 bases to trimming and J lost 5 bases, with 18 bases between them. The CDR3 has 15 residues. The germline V gene has CDR1 SGHVS and CDR2 FQNEAQ.

CDR3 DNA sequence: TGCAGCGTAATGCCCGGGACAGGCAATCAGCCCCAGCATTTT. Encoded protein: CSVMPGTGNQPQHF. The chain has TRBV29-1 and TRBJ1-5, with 7 bases that match TRBD1. V was pared by 6 bases and J by 2 bases, with 7 bases of the junction left unmatched. There are 14 residues in the CDR3. Germline CDR1 and CDR2: SQVTM and ANQGSEA.

J is TRBJ2-5 and V is TRBV6-5; unclear D gene. Germline assignment: CDR1 MNHEY and CDR2 SVGAGI. CDR3 length: 15 residues. The V and J ends lost 2 bases and 3 bases respectively, with 13 bases between them. Here the CDR3 DNA reads TGTGCCAGCAGTTACGTAGGAGTTCGGGAAGAGACCCAGTACTTC. Translated, it gives CASSYVGVREETQYF.

The chain carries TRBV19 and TRBJ1-2; the D is unclear. Trimming took 3 bases from V and 4 from J, leaving 9 bases between them. The germline V gene has CDR1 LNHDA and CDR2 SQIVND (reference sequence). This CDR3 is built from 13 residues. DNA of the CDR3: TGTGCCAGTAGTATGAGGGTTGGCTATGGCTACACCTTC. Protein sequence: CASSMRVGYGYTF.